These 29 T cell receptor beta chains share one sample of origin, sequenced in a study of cytomegalovirus exposure and HLA in healthy donors. Vbeta (60) and Jbeta (13) primers were used in the PCR. Repertoires were generated with immunoSEQ multiplex PCR, while TCRdb's copy carries only in-frame clones and drops some. The sample includes 99,000 or so clones, 13% to 15% of them seen just once. The source material was PBMCs. These receptors were collected from a female donor in good health and CMV-seronegative.

This sequence joins TRBV6-1 and TRBJ2-5, with 13 positions matching TRBD2. Germline V gene data show CDR1 as MNHNS and CDR2 as SASEGT. This CDR3 is built from 17 residues. J lost 3 bases, V lost 4 bases, and 8 bases had no gene match. This chain's CDR3 is CASSAPLAGGAKETQYF. The CDR3, as DNA: TGTGCCAGCAGTGCCCCACTAGCGGGGGGGGCTAAAGAGACCCAGTACTTC.

This clone has only a few counts. This chain connects TRBV9 to TRBJ2-5; TRBD1 agrees at 9 bases. The CDR3 consists of 16 residues. Germline V gives CDR1 SGDLS, CDR2 YYNGEE. Trimming removed 4 bases from V and 2 bases from J; junction bases left unmatched: 9. CDR3 nucleotide sequence: TGTGCCAGCAGCCCGGGGGACAGGGCCATTCAAGAGACCCAGTACTTC. It translates to CASSPGDRAIQETQYF.

There are a few counts of this clone. The chain joins TRBV11-2 to TRBJ1-4, with 9 bases aligning to TRBD1. V shed 5 bases, J shed 7 bases, and the junction held 8 bases outside the gene matches. Germline V gene data show CDR1 as SGHAT and CDR2 as FQNNGV. This CDR3 is 15 amino acids long. Here the CDR3 DNA reads TGTGCCAGCAGCGCCCGACAGGGGGTGATTGAAAAACTGTTTTTT. This gives the protein CASSARQGVIEKLFF.

This clone has just a few counts. The genes are TRBV5-6 and TRBJ1-1; TRBD1 is a possible D gene (5 bases). The V end was cut by 5 bases, the J end by 1 base, with 9 bases between. CDR1 and CDR2 (germline): SGHDT, YYEEEE. CDR3 size: 13 residues. The CDR3 DNA is TGTGCCAGCAGAGGGGATTCGAACACTGAAGCTTTCTTT. Protein: CASRGDSNTEAFF.

This clone was counted a few times. The chain couples TRBV5-6 to TRBJ2-2, with D possibly being TRBD2 (5 bases). V was shortened by 4 bases and J by 6 bases, with 19 bases between the two germline ends. Germline CDR1 SGHDT, CDR2 YYEEEE. The CDR3 sequence is 16 residues long. The DNA for the CDR3 is TGTGCCAGCAGCCCGATTGGGGATTTGAGGGCCGGGGAGCTGTTTTTT. This sequence encodes CASSPIGDLRAGELFF. The whole variable domain, remainder taken from reference TRBV5-6 and TRBJ2-2, is DAGVTQSPTHLIKTRGQQVTLRCSPKSGHDTVSWYQQALGQGPQFIFQYYEEEERQRGNFPDRFSGHQFPNYSSELNVNALLLGDSALYLCASSPIGDLRAGELFFGEGSRLTVL.

V is TRBV4-3 and J is TRBJ1-2; TRBD1 is a possible D gene (6 bases). The germline V and J ends were trimmed by 1 base and 6 bases, with 18 bases remaining between them. The CDR3 extends over 16 amino acids. Germline V CDR1 and CDR2: LGHNA, YSLEER. CDR3 region: CASSQAYNRDPNGYTF. The CDR3 bases are TGCGCCAGCAGCCAAGCCTACAACAGGGATCCGAATGGCTACACCTTC.

The table lists this clone with a few counts. The chain joins TRBV9 to TRBJ2-3; 10 nucleotides align to TRBD2. J lost 4 bases, V lost 0 bases, and 5 bases had no gene match. This CDR3 is 16 amino acids long. The germline CDR1 and CDR2 sequences are SGDLS and YYNGEE. The CDR3 DNA is TGTGCCAGCAGCGTAGGTCGGACTAGCGGTCCAGATACGCAGTATTTT. It yields the protein CASSVGRTSGPDTQYF.

The chain is built from TRBV7-9 and TRBJ1-1; 11 bases fit TRBD1. The V segment lost 5 bases and the J segment 7 bases; nucleotides outside the gene matches: 3. The CDR3 contains 13 residues. The germline V gene encodes CDR1 SEHNR and CDR2 FQNEAQ (reference sequence). Here the CDR3 reads CASSRTGGFEAFF. The CDR3 nucleotides are TGTGCCAGCAGCCGGACAGGGGGCTTTGAAGCTTTCTTT.

This clone has a handful of counts. As DNA, the CDR3 is TGTGCCAGCAGTTACGATGGGACAGACTATGGCTACACCTTC. Protein product: CASSYDGTDYGYTF. The J gene is TRBJ1-2, the V gene TRBV6-5; 7 nucleotides line up with TRBD1. Unmatched junction bases numbered 3, after V lost 2 bases and J lost 3 bases. The CDR3 covers 14 residues. Germline V gene lookup returns CDR1 MNHEY and CDR2 SVGAGI.

The J gene is TRBJ2-7, the V gene TRBV6-6; 8 positions match TRBD1. CDR1 MNHNY and CDR2 SVGAGI come from the germline V gene (reference sequence). The CDR3 extends over 14 amino acids. The ends lost 0 bases at V and 3 bases at J; junction bases unmatched: 1. CDR3 DNA: TGTGCCAGCAGTTACTCTGGGACAGGCTACGAGCAGTACTTC. This codes for CASSYSGTGYEQYF.

This clone ranks as medium-sized. A read error may account for a junction end that differs from germline. V gene TRBV7-7 combines with J gene TRBJ1-5, with TRBD1 matching 7 bases. Germline lookup yields CDR1 SSHAT and CDR2 FNYEAQ (reference sequence). The CDR3 runs 11 residues. CDR3 amino acids: CASIRQGPQHF. The CDR3 region has the DNA TGTGCTAGCATCCGACAGGGCCCCCAGCATTTT. The entire variable domain, with the rest obtained from reference TRBV7-7 and TRBJ1-5, is as follows: GAGVSQSPRYKVTKRGQDVTLRCDPISSHATLYWYQQALGQGPEFLTYFNYEAQPDKSGLPSDRFSAERPEGSISTLTIQRTEQRDSAMYRCASIRQGPQHFGDGTRLSIL.

This sequence joins TRBV9 and TRBJ1-6; D perhaps matches TRBD1 (5 bases). This CDR3 comprises 16 residues. Trimming shortened V by 4 bases and J by 10 bases, and 21 bases separated the two germline ends. The germline CDR1 and CDR2 sequences are SGDLS and YYNGEE. The CDR3 region has the DNA TGTGCCAGCAGCCCCAGTAACCAAGTGGGGCGGTCACCCCTCCACTTT. This sequence encodes CASSPSNQVGRSPLHF.

This clone was detected only a few times. This chain uses TRBV30 with TRBJ2-5; possibly TRBD2 for D (5 bases). The CDR3 spans 15 residues. Germline loops: CDR1 GTSNPN, CDR2 SVGIG (reference sequence). V was shortened by 7 bases and J by 0 bases, with 18 bases between the two germline ends. CDR3 DNA sequence: TGTGCCTTGGAGGAGGCGGGCGGTTACCAAGAGACCCAGTACTTC. Its protein is CALEEAGGYQETQYF.

The V and J genes are TRBV4-2 and TRBJ1-5; perhaps TRBD1 as D (5 bases). The V gene lost 0 bases and the J gene lost 6 bases, with 12 bases spanning the gap. The germline CDR1 and CDR2 sequences are LGHNA and YNFKEQ. This CDR3 contains 15 residues. Written as DNA, the CDR3 is TGTGCCAGCAGCCAAGATTGGGGGGAGGGTCAGCCCCAGCATTTT. Its translation is CASSQDWGEGQPQHF.

The rearrangement joins TRBV5-6 to TRBJ1-3; D unclear. Trimming took off 0 bases at V and 0 bases at J, with 10 bases between the two ends. Germline lookup yields CDR1 SGHDT and CDR2 YYEEEE. The CDR3 is 16 residues long. This chain's CDR3 is CASSLVGSPSGNTIYF. CDR3 sequence (DNA): TGTGCCAGCAGCTTGGTCGGTAGCCCCTCTGGAAACACCATATATTTT.

This clone occurred a few times. The rearrangement joins TRBV7-2 to TRBJ2-3, with 11 bases matching TRBD2. V was clipped by 6 bases and J by 4 bases; unmatched bases: 6. This CDR3 is 15 amino acids long. The germline CDR1 and CDR2 sequences are SGHTA and FQGNSA. CDR3 in DNA: TGTGCCAGCAGGCTAGCGGGGGGCCACGCAGATACGCAGTATTTT. Protein: CASRLAGGHADTQYF.

This clone was found a few times. The genes are TRBV7-6 and TRBJ1-2; D not certain. The V end lost 2 bases, the J end lost 8 bases, and 12 bases lay between the germline ends. Germline V gene lookup returns CDR1 SGHVS and CDR2 FNYEAQ. The CDR3 is 13 residues long. The CDR3 DNA reads TGTGCCAGCAGCTTATGGTCAGATTTAGGCTACACCTTC. Residues: CASSLWSDLGYTF.

This clone was seen a handful of times. One junction end does not reproduce the germline sequence, and a read error may be involved. V is TRBV7-8 and J is TRBJ1-1; no clear D. The CDR3 consists of 13 residues. Germline-derived CDR1 and CDR2 are SGHVS and FQNEAQ. The CDR3 bases are TGTGTCAGCAGCTTAGAAGAGGACACTGAAGCTTTCTTT. Its translation is CVSSLEEDTEAFF.

The rearrangement joins TRBV5-1 to TRBJ2-7, with D perhaps TRBD1 (6 bases). Germline V gene sequence: CDR1 SGHRS, CDR2 YFSETQ. Trimming pared 0 bases from V and 4 bases from J, leaving 14 bases between. The CDR3 has 15 amino acids. This CDR3 is CASSLVDHRDYEQYF. The CDR3 DNA sequence: TGCGCCAGCAGCTTGGTGGATCACAGGGATTACGAGCAGTACTTC.

The V and J genes are TRBV6-1 and TRBJ1-2; 7 bases match TRBD1. The ends lost 3 bases at V and 4 bases at J; junction bases unmatched: 8. The CDR3 spans 15 residues. CDR1 and CDR2 from the germline V gene are MNHNS and SASEGT. This CDR3 is CASSDTRTGPYGYTF. CDR3 nucleotide sequence: TGTGCCAGCAGTGACACCCGGACAGGACCCTATGGCTACACCTTC.

This clone was recorded a few times. This chain connects TRBV11-2 to TRBJ1-1; 9 bases match TRBD1. The V gene end was trimmed by 0 bases and the J gene end by 5 bases; junction bases not matched to a gene: 7. Germline assignment: CDR1 SGHAT and CDR2 FQNNGV. CDR3 length: 16 amino acids. In DNA, the CDR3 is TGTGCCAGCAGCTTAGATAAGACAGGGGGTGGGACTGAAGCTTTCTTT. This translates into CASSLDKTGGGTEAFF.

The chain uses TRBV30 and TRBJ2-1; TRBD2 aligns across 7 bases. V was pared by 4 bases and J by 7 bases, with 10 bases of the junction left unmatched. The germline gives CDR1 GTSNPN, CDR2 SVGIG (reference sequence). The CDR3 is 14 residues long. The CDR3 sequence: CAWTGGNYGNEQFF. In DNA, the CDR3 is TGTGCCTGGACCGGGGGGAACTATGGTAATGAGCAGTTCTTC.

This clone was observed a few times. This sample also contains other DNA sequences that code for the same CDR3. The V call is TRBV7-2, the J call TRBJ1-5, with a possible D match to TRBD1 (5 bases). Deletions cut 0 bases from V and 2 bases from J, with 8 bases between. Germline-derived CDR1 and CDR2 are SGHTA and FQGNSA. The CDR3 runs 15 residues. The chain's CDR3 is CASSLAGVGNQPQHF. The CDR3 bases are TGTGCCAGCAGCTTAGCAGGGGTCGGCAATCAGCCCCAGCATTTT. Looking up the rest from reference TRBV7-2 and TRBJ1-5 gives the full variable domain: GAGVSQSPSNKVTEKGKDVELRCDPISGHTALYWYRQSLGQGLEFLIYFQGNSAPDKSGLPSDRFSAERTGGSVSTLTIQRTQQEDSAVYLCASSLAGVGNQPQHFGDGTRLSIL.

The chain carries TRBV19 and TRBJ2-3; the match to TRBD2 covers 10 bases. The CDR3 consists of 14 residues. Germline-derived CDR1 and CDR2 are LNHDA and SQIVND (reference sequence). With V trimmed by 6 bases and J by 1 base, 1 base remained unmatched. In DNA, the CDR3 is TGTGCCAGTAGGCTAGCGGGAGGCACAGATACGCAGTATTTT. Translating gives CASRLAGGTDTQYF.

This clone was found a few times. This chain uses TRBV5-4 with TRBJ1-5, with 9 bases identical to TRBD1. After removal of 6 bases from V and 0 bases from J, the junction contained 4 bases not matched to a gene. The CDR3 runs to 15 residues. CDR1 SGHNT and CDR2 YYREEE come from the germline V gene (reference sequence). The CDR3 sequence: CASNRGQGSNQPQHF. The CDR3 DNA follows: TGTGCCAGCAACAGGGGACAGGGTAGCAATCAGCCCCAGCATTTT.

This clone was recorded a few times. The rearrangement joins TRBV2 to TRBJ1-5; no firm D call. Germline-derived CDR1 and CDR2 are SNHLY and FYNNEI. The CDR3 spans 14 residues. The V gene lost 8 bases and the J gene lost 1 base, with 12 bases spanning the gap. CDR3 sequence reads: CASSKRESNQPQHF. As DNA, the CDR3 is TGTGCCAGCTCTAAACGGGAGAGCAATCAGCCCCAGCATTTT.

Worth noting for this clone: Other DNA sequences within the sample encode an identical CDR3. For the CDR3, the DNA is TGTGCCAGCAGCCGACAGGGGACATCGAACACTGAAGCTTTCTTT. Translating it yields CASSRQGTSNTEAFF. V is TRBV6-5 and J is TRBJ1-1; 8 bases agree with TRBD1. The V segment lost 6 bases and the J segment 1 base; nucleotides outside the gene matches: 7. Per the germline V gene, CDR1 is MNHEY and CDR2 is SVGAGI. This CDR3 spans 15 amino acids.

The V and J genes are TRBV30 and TRBJ1-1; D gene uncertain. The CDR3 has 12 residues. CDR1 is GTSNPN and CDR2 is SVGIG in the germline V gene (reference sequence). V shed 0 bases and J shed 11 bases, with 13 bases lying between them. The CDR3 DNA reads TGTGCCTGGAGTGTGACCGGGAATGAGGCTTTCTTT. As protein: CAWSVTGNEAFF.

This clone was observed a few times. The V and J genes are TRBV6-5 and TRBJ1-2; TRBD1 matches 8 bases. This CDR3 comprises 12 residues. Germline-derived CDR1 and CDR2 are MNHEY and SVGAGI. V shed 5 bases, J shed 8 bases, and the junction held 4 bases outside the gene matches. CDR3 in amino acids: CASSEHRGGYTF. The CDR3 region has the DNA TGTGCCAGCAGTGAACACAGGGGGGGCTACACCTTC.